This TCR beta chain comes out of a study of shared clonotypes between healthy human individuals. Whole-study context: Those who served as donors were a couple of women and a few men between the ages of 18 and 49.

The CDR3 contains 12 residues. V was shortened by 7 bases and J by 4 bases, with 13 bases between the two germline ends. Germline V gene lookup returns CDR1 SQVTM and CDR2 ANQGSEA. Study-level results: Sequencing depth was expected to affect clonotype sharing among donors. Memory subsets had estimated richness that was generally smaller than that of naive subsets.

Negatively enriched CD4+ T cells were divided by CD45RA into naive and memory. This clone was picked up one time. The antigen is unknown. Assay: immunoSEQ multiplex PCR; the TCRdb copy retains only in-frame clones and omits some. The sample gives approximately 1,000,000 clones, approximately 80% of which show up once; roughly 0.83% is in the top ten. The gene calls are TRBV29-1 and TRBJ1-2, with D perhaps matching TRBD1 (6 bases). Input material: memory CD4+ T cells from PBMCs. The subset here: CD45RA-negative fraction. This clonotype was sampled from a man younger than 35 in good health. Some clones in this sample may be carry-over from other donors' samples. CDR3 sequence (DNA): TGCAGCGCCACAACAGGGAGCTATGGCTACACCTTC. It is translated as CSATTGSYGYTF.